The next 28 T cell receptor beta chains were all read from a single sample in a study of blood T cell repertoires in COVID-19. Produced via immunoSEQ multiplex PCR; TCRdb's table is partial and in-frame only. Seen here are around 100,000 clones, around 84% observed once, and the top ten hold 3% to 4%. The specimen was peripheral blood. Source of these receptors: a man aged 35 to 55 with acute or convalescent COVID-19.

The chain employs TRBV11-2 and TRBJ2-7; 14 bases agree with TRBD2. Germline V CDR1 and CDR2: SGHAT, FQNNGV. Trimming at V came to 1 base and at J to 0 bases, leaving 8 bases not matched to a gene. The CDR3 has 19 amino acids. CDR3 region: CASSLVGTSGGSFSYEQYF. In nucleotides, the CDR3 is TGTGCCAGCAGCTTAGTGGGGACTAGCGGGGGATCCTTCTCCTACGAGCAGTACTTC.

The chain couples TRBV7-3 to TRBJ2-5; weak D call: TRBD2 (6 bases). The CDR3 runs 13 residues. Trimming cost V 3 bases and J 5 bases, with 10 bases left between them. Germline V CDR1 and CDR2: SGHTA, FQGTGA. DNA of the CDR3: TGTGCCAGCAGCTTTGTCCTAGCGGAGACCCAGTACTTC. This encodes CASSFVLAETQYF.

The gene calls are TRBV27 and TRBJ2-5; tentatively, D is TRBD2 (7 bases). CDR3 length: 14 amino acids. Germline-derived CDR1 and CDR2 are MNHEY and SMNVEV (reference sequence). V was cut by 3 bases and J by 5 bases, with 13 bases left in between. The CDR3 loop is CASSFAGAAETQYF. The CDR3, as DNA: TGTGCCAGCAGTTTCGCGGGGGCCGCGGAGACCCAGTACTTC.

The J gene is TRBJ2-5, the V gene TRBV6-5, with TRBD2 matching 10 bases. Germline V gives CDR1 MNHEY, CDR2 SVGAGI. The CDR3 consists of 15 residues. V trimming: 3 bases; J trimming: 5 bases; junction bases outside the gene matches: 6. DNA for the CDR3: TGTGCCAGCAGTTATCTAGCGGGGGTAGGGGAGACCCAGTACTTC. Encoded protein: CASSYLAGVGETQYF.

This sequence joins TRBV18 and TRBJ2-1; 13 bases fit TRBD2. This CDR3 has 17 amino acids. Trimming took 4 bases from V and 8 from J; bases not matched to a gene: 11. In germline, CDR1 is KGHSH, CDR2 LQKENI. CDR3 nucleotide sequence: TGTGCCAGCTCACTTTCCCAGGGGACTAGCGGGGAGGATGAGCAGTTCTTC. Translating gives CASSLSQGTSGEDEQFF.

The rearrangement joins TRBV7-9 to TRBJ2-2, with D maybe TRBD2 (6 bases). The germline CDR1 and CDR2 sequences are SEHNR and FQNEAQ (reference sequence). The CDR3 runs 14 residues. Between the trimmed V and J ends, which lost 5 bases and 5 bases, there was a span of 12 bases. The CDR3 sequence is CASSQEGRTGELFF. CDR3 coding DNA: TGTGCCAGCAGCCAGGAGGGGCGGACCGGGGAGCTGTTTTTT. The whole variable domain, filled in from reference TRBV7-9 and TRBJ2-2, reads DTGVSQNPRHKITKRGQNVTFRCDPISEHNRLYWYRQTLGQGPEFLTYFQNEAQLEKSRLLSDRFSAERPKGSFSTLEIQRTEQGDSAMYLCASSQEGRTGELFFGEGSRLTVL.

This clone was detected once. This rearrangement joins TRBV18 to TRBJ1-1, with 7 bases identical to TRBD1. CDR1 is KGHSH and CDR2 is LQKENI in the germline V gene. The CDR3 has 13 residues. V dropped 6 bases and J dropped 3; count of bases not matched to a gene: 4. The CDR3 coding sequence is TGTGCCAGCTCCCCGGGACAGTACACTGAAGCTTTCTTT. Translating gives CASSPGQYTEAFF.

This chain joins TRBV7-2 and TRBJ2-3; 9 bases align to TRBD2. The CDR3 is made up of 15 amino acids. Germline V gives CDR1 SGHTA, CDR2 FQGNSA. The V gene end was trimmed by 1 base and the J gene end by 5 bases; junction bases not matched to a gene: 4. CDR3: CASSLVGGGGDTQYF. The CDR3 DNA reads as TGTGCCAGCAGCTTAGTGGGCGGGGGGGGAGATACGCAGTATTTT. Using reference TRBV7-2 and TRBJ2-3 for the parts outside the CDR3, the full variable domain is GAGVSQSPSNKVTEKGKDVELRCDPISGHTALYWYRQSLGQGLEFLIYFQGNSAPDKSGLPSDRFSAERTGGSVSTLTIQRTQQEDSAVYLCASSLVGGGGDTQYFGPGTRLTVL.

The chain combines TRBV6-5 with TRBJ2-5, with 8 bases fitting TRBD2. The V segment lost 2 bases and the J segment 5 bases; nucleotides outside the gene matches: 7. The V gene's germline CDR1 is MNHEY and CDR2 SVGAGI. The CDR3 runs to 15 residues. CDR3 amino acids: CASSYAGGGEETQYF. The CDR3 region has the DNA TGTGCCAGCAGTTACGCGGGGGGAGGCGAGGAGACCCAGTACTTC.

This clone was counted a single time. The rearrangement joins TRBV27 to TRBJ2-2; TRBD1 agrees at 7 bases. The CDR3 length is 14 residues. The J segment lost 3 bases and the V segment lost 7 bases, leaving 5 bases of the junction unmatched. In germline, CDR1 is MNHEY, CDR2 SMNVEV (reference sequence). This CDR3 is CASTWDSHTGELFF. DNA for the CDR3: TGTGCCAGCACCTGGGACAGTCACACCGGGGAGCTGTTTTTT.

About this clone itself: Other nucleotide sequences in the sample specify the same CDR3. The chain employs TRBV3-1 (or the pseudogene TRBV3-2) and TRBJ1-1; 8 bases are a match to TRBD1. The CDR3 is made up of 14 amino acids. In germline, CDR1 is LGHDT, CDR2 YNNKEL (reference sequence). Trimming took 3 bases from V and 3 from J; bases not matched to a gene: 3. For the CDR3, the DNA is TGTGCCAGCAGCCACTTGACAGGGGACACTGAAGCTTTCTTT. Translated: CASSHLTGDTEAFF.

The chain is built from TRBV4-1 and TRBJ1-1; TRBD1 might be the D (6 bases). Germline CDR1 reads MGHRA; CDR2 reads YSYEKL. The CDR3 runs 15 residues. Trimming cost V 1 base and J 6 bases, with 15 bases left between them. CDR3 region: CASSQGAGAYAEAFF. The CDR3 coding sequence is TGCGCCAGCAGCCAAGGCGCAGGGGCGTATGCTGAAGCTTTCTTT.

The V call is TRBV5-6, the J call TRBJ2-7, with 8 bases fitting TRBD1. In germline, CDR1 is SGHDT, CDR2 YYEEEE. The CDR3 has 16 residues. V gave up 0 bases and J gave up 6 bases; unmatched junction bases: 11. The CDR3 DNA follows: TGTGCCAGCAGCTTGGGTCCGGCAGGGGGCGTCCCCGAGCAGTACTTC. As protein: CASSLGPAGGVPEQYF.

The chain couples TRBV18 to TRBJ1-2, with D possibly being TRBD1 (5 bases). V was trimmed by 2 bases and J by 2 bases, leaving 15 bases between them. Per the germline V gene, CDR1 is KGHSH and CDR2 is LQKENI. This CDR3 is 16 amino acids long. For the CDR3, the DNA is TGTGCCAGCTCACCAAGGCCCCCGGACACCAACTATGGCTACACCTTC. Translated, it gives CASSPRPPDTNYGYTF.

This chain joins TRBV7-3 and TRBJ2-1, with 11 nucleotides matching TRBD2. The CDR3 is 16 residues long. Losses at the gene ends were 3 bases for V and 5 bases for J; bases not matched to a gene: 6. The germline V gene encodes CDR1 SGHTA and CDR2 FQGTGA. The CDR3 spells CASSFDSGGAHNEQFF. CDR3 sequence (DNA): TGTGCCAGCAGCTTCGATAGCGGGGGGGCCCACAATGAGCAGTTCTTC.

The chain combines TRBV19 with TRBJ2-4; a weak D match, TRBD2 (6 bases). The V gene's germline CDR1 is LNHDA and CDR2 SQIVND (reference sequence). This CDR3 region has 14 residues. V shed 6 bases and J shed 4 bases, with 13 bases lying between them. CDR3 loop: CASRSRDGKNIQYF. Written as DNA, the CDR3 is TGTGCCAGTAGGTCGCGGGACGGTAAAAACATTCAGTACTTC.

The rearrangement links TRBV4-1 to TRBJ2-7, with D perhaps matching TRBD1 (5 bases). CDR3 length: 14 amino acids. CDR1 and CDR2 (germline): MGHRA, YSYEKL. Between the trimmed V and J ends, which lost 3 bases and 2 bases, there was a span of 11 bases. For the CDR3, the DNA is TGCGCCAGCAGCCAGTATACAGGAACCTACGAGCAGTACTTC. Its protein is CASSQYTGTYEQYF.

The CDR3 DNA is TGTGCTAGTGGTTTGTGGACAGGCGGCAATGAGCAGTTCTTC. Translated, it gives CASGLWTGGNEQFF. The V and J genes are TRBV12-5 and TRBJ2-1, with 7 bases lining up with TRBD1. V gave up 2 bases and J gave up 6 bases; unmatched junction bases: 4. The CDR3 extends over 14 amino acids. Per the germline V gene, CDR1 is LGHNT and CDR2 is FRNRAP.

V is TRBV6-5 and J is TRBJ1-2; D remains ambiguous. This CDR3 spans 13 amino acids. The ends were cut back, 6 bases at V and 2 bases at J, with 10 bases in the middle. Per the germline V gene, CDR1 is MNHEY and CDR2 is SVGAGI. DNA of the CDR3: TGTGCCAGCAGCTCTGAGAGAAACTATGGCTACACCTTC. Protein: CASSSERNYGYTF.

V usage is TRBV1 and J usage is TRBJ2-7; TRBD2, the table's D call, lacks a check against the DNA. TRBV1 is a pseudogene segment. The length of the CDR3 is 14 residues. The CDR3 here is CTSSQGDFNHEQYF. The CDR3 bases are TGCACCAGCAGCCAGGGTGACTTCAACCACGAGCAGTACTTC.

The CDR3 here is CASSLGTGREQYF. CDR3 in DNA: TGTGCCAGCAGCTTAGGGACAGGGCGAGAGCAGTACTTC. The rearrangement links TRBV7-2 to TRBJ2-7; 8 positions match TRBD1. Germline loops: CDR1 SGHTA, CDR2 FQGNSA. Unmatched junction bases numbered 3, after V lost 1 base and J lost 7 bases. The CDR3 covers 13 residues.

This clone was recorded a few times. The rearrangement uses TRBV30 and TRBJ1-4; 7 bases fit TRBD1. The V segment lost 7 bases and the J segment 3 bases; nucleotides outside the gene matches: 14. The CDR3 has 16 amino acids. Germline V CDR1 and CDR2: GTSNPN, SVGIG (reference sequence). CDR3 loop: CASTPDRSEPNEKLFF. The CDR3 DNA is TGTGCCTCAACTCCGGACAGGTCTGAGCCTAATGAAAAACTGTTTTTT. Variable domain in full (rest from reference TRBV30 and TRBJ1-4): SQTIHQWPATLVQPVGSPLSLECTVEGTSNPNLYWYRQAAGRGLQLLFYSVGIGQISSEVPQNLSASRPQDRQFILSSKKLLLSDSGFYLCASTPDRSEPNEKLFFGSGTQLSVL.

This chain joins TRBV24-1 and TRBJ2-5, with D possibly being TRBD1 (6 bases). There are 15 residues in the CDR3. V gave up 4 bases and J gave up 5 bases, with 16 bases separating them. Germline V lookup: CDR1 KGHDR, CDR2 SFDVKD. CDR3 DNA sequence: TGTGCCACCAGTGAGCCACTCAGGGGACGGGAGACCCAGTACTTC. This translates into CATSEPLRGRETQYF.

The chain links TRBV6-2 or TRBV6-3 to TRBJ2-7; 7 nucleotides line up with TRBD2. Trimming took 3 bases from V and 0 from J; bases not matched to a gene: 14. The length of the CDR3 is 18 residues. Germline CDR1 and CDR2: MNHEY and SVGEGT. The CDR3 DNA follows: TGTGCCAGCAGTTATGGTTTAGGGCTAGCGGTCTACTCCTACGAGCAGTACTTC. Encoded protein: CASSYGLGLAVYSYEQYF.

The V and J genes are TRBV5-1 and TRBJ1-1; D remains ambiguous. Germline values: CDR1 SGHRS, CDR2 YFSETQ. This CDR3 comprises 13 residues. Trimming pared 4 bases from V and 0 bases from J, leaving 7 bases between. The CDR3 loop is CASSQSVNTEAFF. The CDR3 DNA sequence: TGCGCCAGCAGCCAATCAGTGAACACTGAAGCTTTCTTT.

The chain uses TRBV6-5 and TRBJ2-2; D perhaps matches TRBD2 (6 bases). Between the trimmed V and J ends, which lost 6 bases and 1 base, there was a span of 12 bases. This CDR3 comprises 15 residues. Per germline, CDR1 MNHEY and CDR2 SVGAGI. CDR3 bases: TGTGCCAGCAGCGGGGGTGGGCAGAACACCGGGGAGCTGTTTTTT. Translated: CASSGGGQNTGELFF.

V gene TRBV3-1 (or the pseudogene TRBV3-2) combines with J gene TRBJ2-4; 9 bases line up with TRBD1. The length of the CDR3 is 16 residues. Per germline, CDR1 LGHDT and CDR2 YNNKEL (reference sequence). Trimming at V came to 1 base and at J to 6 bases, leaving 7 bases not matched to a gene. Written as DNA, the CDR3 is TGTGCCAGCAGCCAAGTCTGGTACAGGGGGCCAAACATTCAGTACTTC. It encodes CASSQVWYRGPNIQYF.

This clone was seen ten or more times. This sample includes further DNA sequences coding for the same CDR3. The chain has TRBV4-3 and TRBJ2-7, with TRBD1 identical over 7 bases. V was clipped by 4 bases and J by 3 bases; unmatched bases: 3. In germline, CDR1 is LGHNA, CDR2 YSLEER. CDR3 size: 13 residues. The CDR3 DNA reads TGCGCCAGCAGCCGAGACAGGGACTACGAGCAGTACTTC. Protein: CASSRDRDYEQYF.